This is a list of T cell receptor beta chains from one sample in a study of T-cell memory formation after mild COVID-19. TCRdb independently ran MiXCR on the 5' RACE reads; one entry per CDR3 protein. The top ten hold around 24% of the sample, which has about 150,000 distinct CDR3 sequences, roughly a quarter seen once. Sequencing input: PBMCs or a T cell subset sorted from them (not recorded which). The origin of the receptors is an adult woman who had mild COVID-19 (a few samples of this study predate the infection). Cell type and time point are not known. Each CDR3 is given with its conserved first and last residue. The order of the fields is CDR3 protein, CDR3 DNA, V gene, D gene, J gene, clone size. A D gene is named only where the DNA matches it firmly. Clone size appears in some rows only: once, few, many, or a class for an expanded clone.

CASSLGGEAQETQYF,TGTGCCAGCAGCTTGGGGGGGGAAGCCCAAGAGACCCAGTACTTC,TRBV7-9,TRBD2,TRBJ2-5,.
CASTRTSGSLETQYF,TGTGCTAGCACCCGGACTAGCGGGAGTTTGGAGACCCAGTACTTC,TRBV7-7,TRBD2,TRBJ2-5,few
CASSLDLAKNIQYF,TGTGCCAGCAGCCTAGACTTAGCCAAAAACATTCAGTACTTC,TRBV7-8,.,TRBJ2-4,.
CATGVGGEDTGELFF,TGTGCCACCGGAGTCGGGGGGGAGGACACCGGGGAGCTGTTTTTT,TRBV13,TRBD2,TRBJ2-2,.
CASSPRQGGFYEQYF,TGTGCCAGCAGTCCACGACAGGGAGGTTTCTACGAGCAGTACTTC,TRBV27,.,TRBJ2-7,.
CASSQDGRDQPQHF,TGTGCCAGCAGCCAGGACGGGAGGGATCAGCCCCAGCATTTT,TRBV7-9,.,TRBJ1-5,few
CAISPTTGPPVMEGFTDTQYF,TGTGCCATCAGCCCGACGACGGGGCCACCTGTAATGGAAGGGTTCACAGATACGCAGTATTTT,TRBV10-3,.,TRBJ2-3,few
CASSLGSGGIDTQYF,TGTGCCAGCAGCCTGGGGAGCGGGGGTATAGATACGCAGTATTTT,TRBV7-6,TRBD2,TRBJ2-3,few
CASSLLQGEGNEQFF,TGTGCCAGCAGCTTATTGCAGGGAGAGGGCAATGAGCAGTTCTTC,TRBV11-3,.,TRBJ2-1,few
CASSRENEKLFF,TGCGCCAGCAGCCGCGAGAATGAAAAACTGTTTTTT,TRBV4-1,.,TRBJ1-4,few
CASLVNTEAFF,TGTGCCAGCTTGGTGAACACTGAAGCTTTCTTT,TRBV7-9,.,TRBJ1-1,.
CSARRDRDYEQYF,TGCAGTGCTCGCCGGGACAGGGACTACGAGCAGTACTTC,TRBV20-1,TRBD1,TRBJ2-7,few
CASSSSQGADWTGELFF,TGTGCCAGCAGCTCTTCACAGGGGGCCGATTGGACCGGGGAGCTGTTTTTT,TRBV11-2,TRBD1,TRBJ2-2,many
CASSDGGTGSPLHF,TGTGCCAGCAGTGATGGAGGGACAGGATCACCCCTCCACTTT,TRBV6-1,TRBD1,TRBJ1-6,.
CSVEDIGTVNTEAFF,TGCAGCGTTGAAGATATCGGGACGGTGAACACTGAAGCTTTCTTT,TRBV29-1,.,TRBJ1-1,.
CASSDSSSGGNEQFF,TGTGCCAGCAGTGACTCGTCTAGCGGGGGCAATGAGCAGTTCTTC,TRBV6-4,TRBD2,TRBJ2-1,few
CASSLDPNYEQYF,TGCGCCAGCAGCTTGGACCCGAACTACGAGCAGTACTTC,TRBV5-1,.,TRBJ2-7,.
CASSLVGGPHEQYF,TGTGCCAGCAGCTTAGTAGGGGGTCCCCACGAGCAGTACTTC,TRBV7-9,.,TRBJ2-7,.
CASSQGQGRGAFF,TGTGCCAGCAGCCAAGGACAGGGAAGGGGAGCTTTCTTT,TRBV9,TRBD1,TRBJ1-1,.
CASSYSYGTSRIDEQFF,TGTGCCAGCAGTTACTCGTACGGGACTAGCAGAATCGATGAGCAGTTCTTC,TRBV6-6,TRBD2,TRBJ2-1,few
CASGGVQETQYF,TGTGCCAGCGGGGGGGTCCAAGAGACCCAGTACTTC,TRBV12-3/TRBV12-4,TRBD2,TRBJ2-5,.
CASTAVGLANYGYTF,TGTGCCAGCACCGCAGTAGGACTAGCTAACTATGGCTACACCTTC,TRBV12-3/TRBV12-4,.,TRBJ1-2,.
CASSWRGQTYEQYF,TGCGCCAGCAGCTGGAGGGGACAGACCTACGAGCAGTACTTC,TRBV5-1,.,TRBJ2-7,few
CSTGNWEFF,TGCAGTACTGGAAACTGGGAGTTCTTC,TRBV20-1,.,TRBJ2-1,.
CASSLYPRDEQFF,TGTGCCAGCAGCTTATACCCTAGAGATGAGCAGTTCTTC,TRBV7-9,.,TRBJ2-1,.
CASSIGTGGPYEQYF,TGCGCCAGCAGCATAGGGACAGGGGGCCCCTACGAGCAGTACTTC,TRBV5-1,TRBD1,TRBJ2-7,.
CASSFPSFYGYTF,TGTGCCAGCAGCTTCCCCAGTTTCTATGGCTACACCTTC,TRBV7-9,.,TRBJ1-2,.
CATSRDPDDEQFF,TGTGCCACCAGCAGAGATCCAGACGATGAGCAGTTCTTC,TRBV15,.,TRBJ2-1,few
CASSFNQGSEQYF,TGTGCCAGCAGCTTTAATCAGGGAAGCGAGCAGTACTTC,TRBV5-6,.,TRBJ2-7,many
CASSPWTGGPNEQFF,TGTGCCAGCAGCCCTTGGACAGGGGGGCCCAATGAGCAGTTCTTC,TRBV7-8,TRBD1,TRBJ2-1,few
CASSPKMLAGGPNSYEQYF,TGCGCCAGCAGCCCTAAGATGCTAGCGGGGGGCCCTAACTCCTACGAGCAGTACTTC,TRBV5-1,TRBD2,TRBJ2-7,.
CAWRITGELVGYTF,TGTGCCTGGAGGATCACAGGGGAGTTAGTTGGCTACACCTTC,TRBV30,TRBD1,TRBJ1-2,once
CASSQEIGQNYGYTF,TGCGCCAGCAGCCAAGAGATTGGACAGAACTATGGCTACACCTTC,TRBV4-1,.,TRBJ1-2,few
CASSQEAAPGYEQYF,TGCGCCAGCAGCCAAGAGGCCGCACCGGGTTACGAGCAGTACTTC,TRBV4-1,.,TRBJ2-7,medium-sized
CSVVLQNTGELFF,TGCAGCGTTGTGTTGCAAAACACCGGGGAGCTGTTTTTT,TRBV29-1,.,TRBJ2-2,.
CASSPSGKPYEQYF,TGTGCCAGCAGCCCTAGCGGGAAACCCTACGAGCAGTACTTC,TRBV7-3,TRBD2,TRBJ2-7,few
CASSLGTSGSTDTQYF,TGCGCCAGCAGCTTGGGGACTAGCGGGAGCACAGATACGCAGTATTTT,TRBV5-1,TRBD2,TRBJ2-3,.
CASSLLGGGSYNEQFF,TGTGCCAGCAGCTTATTGGGCGGGGGGTCCTACAATGAGCAGTTCTTC,TRBV7-2,TRBD2,TRBJ2-1,medium-sized
CASSLARTDGYTF,TGTGCCAGCAGCTTAGCCAGGACAGACGGCTACACCTTC,TRBV7-9,.,TRBJ1-2,.
CASSDKGETGELFF,TGTGCCAGCAGTGATAAGGGGGAGACCGGGGAGCTGTTTTTT,TRBV2,.,TRBJ2-2,.
CASSLGGGDQSSYEQYF,TGTGCCAGCAGCTTAGGAGGGGGAGACCAGTCCTCCTACGAGCAGTACTTC,TRBV7-9,.,TRBJ2-7,few
CSASPDESSSYEQYF,TGCAGTGCGTCTCCTGATGAGTCGAGCTCCTACGAGCAGTACTTC,TRBV20-1,.,TRBJ2-7,.
CSARMGGGQETQYF,TGCAGTGCTAGAATGGGGGGAGGCCAAGAGACCCAGTACTTC,TRBV20-1,.,TRBJ2-5,few
CAWSEHGRTEAFF,TGTGCCTGGAGCGAACATGGGAGGACTGAAGCTTTCTTT,TRBV30,.,TRBJ1-1,.
CASSRHDGVPLNEQFF,TGTGCCAGCAGCCGCCACGACGGGGTTCCCCTCAATGAGCAGTTCTTC,TRBV12-3/TRBV12-4,.,TRBJ2-1,.
CATSPRDTYEQYF,TGTGCCACCAGTCCCAGGGATACCTACGAGCAGTACTTC,TRBV24-1,.,TRBJ2-7,few
CAYRTGTEQYF,TGTGCCTACCGGACAGGGACCGAGCAGTACTTC,TRBV7-3,TRBD1,TRBJ2-7,few
CASSSRGGPWETQYF,TGTGCCAGCAGTTCCCGCGGTGGTCCCTGGGAGACCCAGTACTTC,TRBV12-3/TRBV12-4,.,TRBJ2-5,.
CASSYLQGWANVLTF,TGTGCCAGCAGTTACCTACAGGGGTGGGCCAACGTCCTGACTTTC,TRBV6-5,TRBD1,TRBJ2-6,.
CASSQADGYNSPLHF,TGCGCCAGCAGCCAAGCGGACGGATATAATTCACCCCTCCACTTT,TRBV4-1,.,TRBJ1-6,few
CASSLHSIEGYTF,TGTGCCAGCAGCTTACACAGTATCGAGGGCTACACCTTC,TRBV7-2,.,TRBJ1-2,.
CASSFPGSGNYEQYF,TGTGCCAGCAGCTTCCCCGGTAGCGGGAACTACGAGCAGTACTTC,TRBV7-8,TRBD2,TRBJ2-7,.
CASSVAWGGPTDTQYF,TGTGCCAGCAGCGTAGCCTGGGGGGGCCCGACAGATACGCAGTATTTT,TRBV9,.,TRBJ2-3,few